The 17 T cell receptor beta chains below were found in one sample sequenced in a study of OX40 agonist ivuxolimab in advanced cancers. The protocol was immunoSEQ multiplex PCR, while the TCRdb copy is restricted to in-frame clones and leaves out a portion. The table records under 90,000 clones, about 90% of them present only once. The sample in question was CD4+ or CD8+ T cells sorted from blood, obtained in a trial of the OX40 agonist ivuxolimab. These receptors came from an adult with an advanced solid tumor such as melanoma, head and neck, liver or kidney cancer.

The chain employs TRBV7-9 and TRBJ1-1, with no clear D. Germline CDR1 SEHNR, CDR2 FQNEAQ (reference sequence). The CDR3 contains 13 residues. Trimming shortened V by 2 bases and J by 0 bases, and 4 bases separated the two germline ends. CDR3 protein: CASSLSLNTEAFF. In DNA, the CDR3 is TGTGCCAGCAGCTTATCACTGAACACTGAAGCTTTCTTT.

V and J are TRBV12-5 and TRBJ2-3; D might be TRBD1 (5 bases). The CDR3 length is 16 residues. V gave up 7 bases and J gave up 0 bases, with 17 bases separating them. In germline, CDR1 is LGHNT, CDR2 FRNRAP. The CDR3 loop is CASALGAGTSTDTQYF. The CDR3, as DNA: TGTGCTAGTGCCCTTGGGGCTGGTACTAGCACAGATACGCAGTATTTT.

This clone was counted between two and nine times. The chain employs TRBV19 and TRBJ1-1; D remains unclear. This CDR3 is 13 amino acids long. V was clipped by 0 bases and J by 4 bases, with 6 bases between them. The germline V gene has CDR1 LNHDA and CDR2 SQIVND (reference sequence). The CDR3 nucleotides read TGTGCCAGTAGTATAGAAAAACTCACTGAAGCTTTCTTT. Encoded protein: CASSIEKLTEAFF.

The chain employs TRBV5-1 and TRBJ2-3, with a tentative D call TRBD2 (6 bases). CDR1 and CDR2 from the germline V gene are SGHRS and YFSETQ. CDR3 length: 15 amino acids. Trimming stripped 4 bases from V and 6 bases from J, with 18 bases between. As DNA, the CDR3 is TGCGCCAGCAGCGCGAGCGCGGGACTTTTTGATACGCAGTATTTT. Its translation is CASSASAGLFDTQYF.

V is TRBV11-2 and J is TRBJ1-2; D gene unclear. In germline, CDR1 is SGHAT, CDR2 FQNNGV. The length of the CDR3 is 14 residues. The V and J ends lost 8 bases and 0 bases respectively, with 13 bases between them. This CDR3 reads CASAVEGANYGYTF. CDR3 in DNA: TGTGCCAGCGCCGTGGAGGGAGCTAACTATGGCTACACCTTC.

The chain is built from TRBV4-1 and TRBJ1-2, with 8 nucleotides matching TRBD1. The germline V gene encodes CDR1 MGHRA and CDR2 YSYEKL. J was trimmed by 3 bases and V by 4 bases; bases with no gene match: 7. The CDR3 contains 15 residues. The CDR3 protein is CASSRLDRGDYGYTF. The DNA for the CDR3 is TGCGCCAGCAGCCGCCTTGACAGGGGAGACTATGGCTACACCTTC.

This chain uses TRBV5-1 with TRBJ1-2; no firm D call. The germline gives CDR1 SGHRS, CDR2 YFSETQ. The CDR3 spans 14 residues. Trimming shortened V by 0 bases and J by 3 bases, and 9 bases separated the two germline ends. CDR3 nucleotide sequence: TGCGCCAGCAGCTTGGATCCCGGAGACTATGGCTACACCTTC. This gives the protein CASSLDPGDYGYTF.

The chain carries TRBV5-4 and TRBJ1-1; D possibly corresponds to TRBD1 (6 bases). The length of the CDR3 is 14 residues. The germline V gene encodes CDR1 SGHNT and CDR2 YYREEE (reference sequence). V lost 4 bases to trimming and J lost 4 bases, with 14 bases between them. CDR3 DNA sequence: TGTGCCAGCAGCGAGGAGCAGGGGAGCACTGAAGCTTTCTTT. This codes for CASSEEQGSTEAFF. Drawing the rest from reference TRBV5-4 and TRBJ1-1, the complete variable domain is ETGVTQSPTHLIKTRGQQVTLRCSSQSGHNTVSWYQQALGQGPQFIFQYYREEENGRGNFPPRFSGLQFPNYSSELNVNALELDDSALYLCASSEEQGSTEAFFGQGTRLTVV.

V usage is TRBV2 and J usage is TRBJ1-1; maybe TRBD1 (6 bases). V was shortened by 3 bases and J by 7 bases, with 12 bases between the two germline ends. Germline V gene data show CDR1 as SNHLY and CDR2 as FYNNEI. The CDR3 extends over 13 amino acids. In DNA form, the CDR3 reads TGTGCCAGCAGTGAGGCTCGACAGGTTGAAGCTTTCTTT. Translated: CASSEARQVEAFF.

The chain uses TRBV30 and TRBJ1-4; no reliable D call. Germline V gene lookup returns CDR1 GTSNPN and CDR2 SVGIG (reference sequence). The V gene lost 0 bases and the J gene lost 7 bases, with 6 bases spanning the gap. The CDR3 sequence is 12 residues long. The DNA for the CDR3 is TGTGCCTGGAGTGTCGAGGGTGAAAAACTGTTTTTT. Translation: CAWSVEGEKLFF. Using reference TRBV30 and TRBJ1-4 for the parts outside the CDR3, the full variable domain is SQTIHQWPATLVQPVGSPLSLECTVEGTSNPNLYWYRQAAGRGLQLLFYSVGIGQISSEVPQNLSASRPQDRQFILSSKKLLLSDSGFYLCAWSVEGEKLFFGSGTQLSVL.

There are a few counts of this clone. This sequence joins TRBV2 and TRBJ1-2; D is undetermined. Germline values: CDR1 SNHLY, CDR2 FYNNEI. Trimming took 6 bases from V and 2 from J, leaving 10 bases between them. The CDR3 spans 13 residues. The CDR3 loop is CASRLDGNYGYTF. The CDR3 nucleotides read TGTGCCAGCAGGTTGGACGGAAACTATGGCTACACCTTC. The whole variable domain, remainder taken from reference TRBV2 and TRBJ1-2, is EPEVTQTPSHQVTQMGQEVILRCVPISNHLYFYWYRQILGQKVEFLVSFYNNEISEKSEIFDDQFSVERPDGSNFTLKIRSTKLEDSAMYFCASRLDGNYGYTFGSGTRLTVV.

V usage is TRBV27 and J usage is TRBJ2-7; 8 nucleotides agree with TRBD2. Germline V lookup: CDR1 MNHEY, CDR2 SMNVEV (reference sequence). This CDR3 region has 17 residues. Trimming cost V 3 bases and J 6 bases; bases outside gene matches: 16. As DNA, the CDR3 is TGTGCCAGCAGTTTCAGAGCGGGAGTTCTCTCCCTCGGCGAGCAGTACTTC. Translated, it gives CASSFRAGVLSLGEQYF.

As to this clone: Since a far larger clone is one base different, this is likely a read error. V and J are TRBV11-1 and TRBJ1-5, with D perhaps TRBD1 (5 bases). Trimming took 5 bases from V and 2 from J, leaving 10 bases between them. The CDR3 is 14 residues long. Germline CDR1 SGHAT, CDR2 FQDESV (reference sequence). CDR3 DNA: TGTGCCAGCAGCCTTTGGGGGGGCAATCAGCCCCAGCATTTT. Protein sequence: CASSLWGGNQPQHF.

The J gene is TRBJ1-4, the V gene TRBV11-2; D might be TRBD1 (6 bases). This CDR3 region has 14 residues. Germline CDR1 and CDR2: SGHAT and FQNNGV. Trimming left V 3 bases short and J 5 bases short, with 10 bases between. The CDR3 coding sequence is TGTGCCAGCAGCTTTCGTACAGGGAATGAAAAACTGTTTTTT. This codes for CASSFRTGNEKLFF.

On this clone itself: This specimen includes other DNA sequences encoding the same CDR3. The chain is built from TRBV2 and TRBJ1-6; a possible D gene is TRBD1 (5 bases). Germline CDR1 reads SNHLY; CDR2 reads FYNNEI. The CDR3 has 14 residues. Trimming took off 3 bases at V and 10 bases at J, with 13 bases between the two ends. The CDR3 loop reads CASSETETESPLHF. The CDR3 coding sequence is TGTGCCAGCAGTGAGACAGAAACAGAATCACCCCTCCACTTT.

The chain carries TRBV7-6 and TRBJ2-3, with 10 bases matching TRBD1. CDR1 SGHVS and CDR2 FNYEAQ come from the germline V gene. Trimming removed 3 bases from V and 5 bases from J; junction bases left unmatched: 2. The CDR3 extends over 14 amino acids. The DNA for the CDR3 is TGTGCCAGCAGCTTCGGGACAGGGGAAGATACGCAGTATTTT. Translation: CASSFGTGEDTQYF. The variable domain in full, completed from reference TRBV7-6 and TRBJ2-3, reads GAGVSQSPRYKVTKRGQDVALRCDPISGHVSLYWYRQALGQGPEFLTYFNYEAQQDKSGLPNDRFSAERPEGSISTLTIQRTEQRDSAMYRCASSFGTGEDTQYFGPGTRLTVL.

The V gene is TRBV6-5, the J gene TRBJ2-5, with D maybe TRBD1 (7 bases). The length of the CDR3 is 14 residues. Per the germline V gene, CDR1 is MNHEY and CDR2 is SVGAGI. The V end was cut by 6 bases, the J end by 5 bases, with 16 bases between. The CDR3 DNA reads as TGTGCCAGCAGCCCGTCAGGGGGGCGGGAGACCCAGTACTTC. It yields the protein CASSPSGGRETQYF.